This T cell receptor beta chain was sequenced in a study of blood T cell repertoires in COVID-19. Methods used by the authors: Amplification of reference gene primers provided the estimated nucleated cell counts. This table comes from immunoSEQ multiplex PCR, and its TCRdb copy is limited to in-frame clones, with some not included. From that table come the V and J calls and clone size; the DNA was used to work out D and trimming. The table has under 140,000 clones, less than 75% seen once. The CDR3 length is 17 residues. The V gene lost 3 bases and the J gene lost 0 bases, with 15 bases spanning the gap. Per the germline V gene, CDR1 is LNHDA and CDR2 is SQIVND (reference sequence).

Material: peripheral blood. The TCR was taken from a woman in her fifties or sixties with acute or convalescent COVID-19. The chain uses TRBV19 and TRBJ1-3, with D perhaps TRBD1 (5 bases). Here the CDR3 DNA reads TGTGCCAGTAGTATGACCTCGGACACTTACTCTGGAAACACCATATATTTT. As protein: CASSMTSDTYSGNTIYF.